This T cell receptor (beta chain) was recorded in a study of regulatory T cells in long-lasting Graves disease. This clonotype was seen repeatedly, ten times or more. Germline CDR1 is SNHLY and CDR2 is FYNNEI. This CDR3 is 13 amino acids long. The V and J ends lost 8 bases and 5 bases respectively, with 13 bases between them. Described time point: newly diagnosed GD, antithyroid drugs for less than 3 months. PBMC-extracted RNA yielded the TCR library. Library construction for TCR beta used iRepertoire HTBI primers and Arm-PCR of CDR3 regions. MiXCR, applied by TCRdb to the multiplex PCR reads, yields one record per CDR3 protein. The sample records hundreds of thousands of distinct CDR3 sequences, about 20% being singletons.

Here the sequenced sample was peripheral blood mononuclear cells (PBMCs), taken at new diagnosis, from a patient treated with antithyroid drugs. The chain has TRBV2 and TRBJ2-1; D remains ambiguous. This TCR derives from a female donor with Graves disease. Written as DNA, the CDR3 is TGTGCCAGCGCCGGTCTTCGGGACAATGAGCAGTTCTTC. Encoded protein: CASAGLRDNEQFF.